This T cell receptor (beta chain) was identified during a study of blood T cells in healthy people across ages. It was with a sample-barcoded 5' primer and a J-beta primer mix that a second PCR of roughly 7 to 12 cycles was run. Using its own MiXCR run on the 5' RACE reads, TCRdb lists one record per CDR3 protein. The sample includes more than 800,000 distinct CDR3 sequences, 35% to 50% of them seen just once. CDR3 length: 12 residues. CDR1 is DFQATT, CDR2 SNEGSKA, per germline (reference sequence). The V end lost 3 bases, the J end lost 7 bases, and 13 bases lay between the germline ends. The receptor was derived from an older woman in good health. Sample: blood. The V and J genes are TRBV20-1 and TRBJ2-7, with unresolved D. The DNA for the CDR3 is TGCAGTGCTAGGGGCCCCTTGGATGAGCAGTACTTC. The encoded protein is CSARGPLDEQYF.